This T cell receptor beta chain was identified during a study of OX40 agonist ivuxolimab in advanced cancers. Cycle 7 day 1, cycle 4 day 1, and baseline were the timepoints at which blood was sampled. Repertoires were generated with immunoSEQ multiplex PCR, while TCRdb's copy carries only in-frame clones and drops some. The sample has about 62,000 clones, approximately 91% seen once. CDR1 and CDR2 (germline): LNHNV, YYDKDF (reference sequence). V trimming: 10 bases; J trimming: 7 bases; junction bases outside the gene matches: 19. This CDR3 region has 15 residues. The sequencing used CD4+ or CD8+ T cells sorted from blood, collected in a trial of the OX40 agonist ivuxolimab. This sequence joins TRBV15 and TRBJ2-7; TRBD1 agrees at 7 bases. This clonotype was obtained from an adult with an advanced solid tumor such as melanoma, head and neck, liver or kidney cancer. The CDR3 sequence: CANEGGYLGDEEQYF. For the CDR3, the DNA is TGTGCCAACGAAGGGGGCTACCTTGGAGACGAAGAGCAGTACTTC.